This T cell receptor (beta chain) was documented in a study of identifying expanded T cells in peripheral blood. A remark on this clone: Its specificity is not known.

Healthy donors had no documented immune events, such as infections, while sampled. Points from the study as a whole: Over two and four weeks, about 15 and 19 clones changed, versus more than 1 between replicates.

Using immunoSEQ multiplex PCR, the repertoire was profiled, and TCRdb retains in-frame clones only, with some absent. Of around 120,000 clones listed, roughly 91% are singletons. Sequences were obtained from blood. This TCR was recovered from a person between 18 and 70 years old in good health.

The CDR3 spells CASSPIQGAVETQYF. CDR3 sequence (DNA): TGTGCCAGCAGTCCCATTCAGGGGGCTGTAGAGACCCAGTACTTC. The gene calls are TRBV27 and TRBJ2-5; 8 bases fit TRBD1. V shed 5 bases and J 4 bases; nucleotides not matched to a gene: 9. CDR1 is MNHEY, CDR2 SMNVEV, per germline (reference sequence). There are 15 residues in the CDR3.